The 30 T cell receptor beta chains reported below all come from one sample, sequenced in a study of cytomegalovirus exposure and HLA in healthy donors (dated by TCRdb to about 2017). The library was generated by the immunoSEQ multiplex PCR assay. For the multiplex PCR, a mixture combining 60 forward primers for TCR Vbeta segments and 13 reverse primers for TCR Jbeta segments was used. In TCRdb, the immuneACCESS table is reduced to in-frame sequences with V and J assigned. These tables do not hold every clone; where another copy was compared, an unresolved V gene accounts for under half, and the others remain unexplained. This sample holds approximately 160,000 clones; over 70% were observed only once. The top ten constitute about 7.7% of the sample. Sequenced material: PBMCs. The source of these receptors is a woman between 35 and 50 years old in good health and CMV-seropositive.

The rearrangement links TRBV5-4 to TRBJ2-5; the D is unclear. The CDR3 sequence is 14 residues long. Trimming removed 4 bases from V and 5 bases from J, with 15 bases in between. Germline V gene lookup returns CDR1 SGHNT and CDR2 YYREEE (reference sequence). In DNA, the CDR3 is TGTGCCAGCAGCACCACAGACGGTCGGGAGACCCAGTACTTC. This translates into CASSTTDGRETQYF.

The V gene is TRBV6-1, the J gene TRBJ2-1; the D gene is possibly TRBD2 (5 bases). Trimming shortened V by 8 bases and J by 3 bases, and 8 bases separated the two germline ends. Germline lookup yields CDR1 MNHNS and CDR2 SASEGT. There are 12 residues in the CDR3. The CDR3 protein is CASSRDYNEQFF. The DNA for the CDR3 is TGTGCCAGCTCCCGGGACTACAATGAGCAGTTCTTC.

The table lists this clone with a few counts. The chain recombines TRBV4-3 with TRBJ1-1; the D gene is possibly TRBD1 (5 bases). Germline CDR1 is LGHNA and CDR2 is YSLEER. The V end lost 4 bases, the J end lost 1 base, and 7 bases lay between the germline ends. This CDR3 spans 13 amino acids. The CDR3 reads CASSPGQNTEAFF. The CDR3 DNA follows: TGCGCCAGCAGCCCCGGACAGAACACTGAAGCTTTCTTT.

The V call is TRBV13, the J call TRBJ1-2; D not resolved. Germline V gene data show CDR1 as PRHDT and CDR2 as FYEKMQ (reference sequence). CDR3 length: 13 residues. Between the trimmed V and J ends, which lost 6 bases and 5 bases, there was a span of 13 bases. The CDR3 loop is CASRRRGGYGYTF. CDR3 nucleotides: TGTGCCAGCAGGCGACGGGGAGGGTATGGCTACACCTTC. Variable domain in full (rest from reference TRBV13 and TRBJ1-2): AAGVIQSPRHLIKEKRETATLKCYPIPRHDTVYWYQQGPGQDPQFLISFYEKMQSDKGSIPDRFSAQQFSDYHSELNMSSLELGDSALYFCASRRRGGYGYTFGSGTRLTVV.

The chain carries TRBV7-6 and TRBJ2-5, with TRBD2 matching over 12 bases. The CDR3 is 20 residues long. The junction had 17 bases not matched to a gene; V was cut back by 1 base and J by 5 bases. CDR1 is SGHVS, CDR2 FNYEAQ, per germline. The CDR3: CASSLVRRASGGGVIETQYF. In DNA form, the CDR3 reads TGTGCCAGCAGCTTAGTCCGGAGGGCTAGCGGGGGGGGTGTGATTGAGACCCAGTACTTC.

The V and J genes are TRBV25-1 and TRBJ1-2; 8 nucleotides agree with TRBD1. Germline lookup yields CDR1 MGHDK and CDR2 SYGVNS. The CDR3 consists of 16 residues. Trimming removed 7 bases from V and 8 bases from J; junction bases left unmatched: 18. The CDR3 reads CASMGGTGGVIRGYTF. CDR3 sequence (DNA): TGTGCCAGCATGGGAGGAACAGGGGGTGTTATTAGGGGCTACACCTTC.

This clone was picked up many times. The chain carries TRBV14 and TRBJ2-1, with 10 positions matching TRBD2. The CDR3 is 17 residues long. After removal of 6 bases from V and 0 bases from J, the junction contained 8 bases not matched to a gene. Germline V gives CDR1 SGHDN, CDR2 FVKESK. The CDR3 nucleotides are TGTGCCAGCAGAGGGACTAGCGCTAGAAGCTCCTACAATGAGCAGTTCTTC. As protein: CASRGTSARSSYNEQFF.

The chain combines TRBV28 with TRBJ2-7, with D tentatively TRBD1 (7 bases). V dropped 4 bases and J dropped 9 bases, with 19 bases sitting between them. CDR3 size: 14 residues. Germline CDR1 MDHEN, CDR2 SYDVKM. The CDR3 here is CASSYRGPWGGQYF. In nucleotides, the CDR3 is TGTGCCAGCAGTTACAGGGGCCCATGGGGAGGGCAGTACTTC.

Turning to this clone: The germline gene is not matched at one end of the junction; a read error may be the cause. The rearrangement uses TRBV7-9 and TRBJ2-3, with 11 positions matching TRBD2. The V gene's germline CDR1 is SEHNR and CDR2 FQNEAQ (reference sequence). The CDR3 sequence is 17 residues long. CDR3 residues: CSSSLALAGDLKDTQYF. CDR3 sequence (DNA): TGTTCCAGCAGCTTAGCACTAGCGGGGGACCTAAAAGATACGCAGTATTTT.

The rearrangement joins TRBV4-3 to TRBJ1-1; D unresolved. Looked up from germline, CDR1 is LGHNA and CDR2 is YSLEER. This CDR3 has 13 residues. V lost 2 bases, J lost 3 bases, and 7 bases lay in between. CDR3 coding DNA: TGCGCCAGCAGCCAACGACTTGACACTGAAGCTTTCTTT. Translation gives CASSQRLDTEAFF.

This chain links TRBV6-5 with TRBJ1-6; D is possibly TRBD1 (5 bases). Trimming removed 6 bases from V and 13 bases from J, with 16 bases in between. The CDR3 consists of 13 residues. Germline V gene data show CDR1 as MNHEY and CDR2 as SVGAGI. The CDR3 spells CASSRLRVSPLHF. Written as DNA, the CDR3 is TGTGCCAGCAGCCGACTCAGGGTTTCTCCCCTCCACTTT.

The chain employs TRBV27 and TRBJ2-2; the match to TRBD2 covers 11 bases. Germline lookup yields CDR1 MNHEY and CDR2 SMNVEV (reference sequence). There are 16 residues in the CDR3. V trimming: 6 bases; J trimming: 7 bases; junction bases outside the gene matches: 10. The CDR3 DNA reads TGTGCCAGCAGACGTAGCGGGGGGGCCGGCGGCGGGGAGCTGTTTTTT. It codes for CASRRSGGAGGGELFF.

The V call is TRBV19, the J call TRBJ2-3; D is possibly TRBD1 (6 bases). The germline gives CDR1 LNHDA, CDR2 SQIVND (reference sequence). The CDR3 is made up of 15 amino acids. V was cut by 3 bases and J by 9 bases, with 19 bases left in between. CDR3 DNA: TGTGCCAGTAGTATGGACCAGGGGAAGGCGGTCACGCAGTATTTT. Residues: CASSMDQGKAVTQYF.

CDR3 bases: TGTGCCAGCAAGACGGGACTTAGCACAGATACGCAGTATTTT. Protein sequence: CASKTGLSTDTQYF. The gene calls are TRBV6-1 and TRBJ2-3; possible D gene TRBD2, 6 bases. The CDR3 loop spans 14 amino acids. Trimming removed 7 bases at V and 0 bases at J, with 11 bases between. The germline CDR1 and CDR2 sequences are MNHNS and SASEGT.

The J gene is TRBJ2-1, the V gene TRBV27; D may be TRBD2 (5 bases). The V and J ends lost 1 base and 5 bases respectively, with 6 bases between them. This CDR3 has 13 amino acids. Per germline, CDR1 MNHEY and CDR2 SMNVEV (reference sequence). The CDR3 protein is CASSLYGNNEQFF. CDR3 nucleotide sequence: TGTGCCAGCAGTTTATACGGGAACAATGAGCAGTTCTTC.

V usage is TRBV19 and J usage is TRBJ1-3; D is uncertain. Germline V gene sequence: CDR1 LNHDA, CDR2 SQIVND (reference sequence). V lost 3 bases and J lost 0, with 9 bases in between. This CDR3 has 15 residues. The CDR3 DNA follows: TGTGCCAGTAGTATCGGACTCAACTCTGGAAACACCATATATTTT. Its translation is CASSIGLNSGNTIYF.

The chain uses TRBV10-3 and TRBJ1-3, with D maybe TRBD1 (5 bases). The germline V gene has CDR1 ENHRY and CDR2 SYGVKD. V was cut by 6 bases and J by 4 bases, with 19 bases left in between. CDR3 length equals 16 residues. The chain's CDR3 is CAIRDYSGAAGNTIYF. The CDR3 nucleotides are TGTGCCATCAGGGACTACTCCGGGGCCGCGGGAAACACCATATATTTT.

The J gene is TRBJ1-1, the V gene TRBV5-1, with D perhaps TRBD1 (5 bases). Germline assignment: CDR1 SGHRS and CDR2 YFSETQ. Between the trimmed V and J ends, which lost 6 bases and 4 bases, there was a span of 16 bases. The CDR3 runs 14 residues. CDR3: CASTPMVGGTEAFF. DNA of the CDR3: TGCGCCAGCACTCCGATGGTGGGGGGCACTGAAGCTTTCTTT.

V gene TRBV7-9 combines with J gene TRBJ2-3, with 7 bases identical to TRBD2. With V trimmed by 5 bases and J by 4 bases, 9 bases remained unmatched. CDR1 is SEHNR, CDR2 FQNEAQ, per germline (reference sequence). The CDR3 totals 15 residues. The CDR3 DNA sequence: TGTGCCAGCAGCCAGGGACCGGGGAGGGCAGATACGCAGTATTTT. This encodes CASSQGPGRADTQYF.

This clone was found a few times. This chain links TRBV6-5 with TRBJ1-3; D is ambiguous. The V end lost 2 bases, the J end lost 2 bases, and 10 bases lay between the germline ends. This CDR3 is built from 15 residues. The germline gives CDR1 MNHEY, CDR2 SVGAGI. The DNA for the CDR3 is TGTGCCAGCAGTTACGAGGCGGGAACTGGAAACACCATATATTTT. It codes for CASSYEAGTGNTIYF.

This chain connects TRBV6-5 to TRBJ1-1; 7 positions agree with TRBD1. J was trimmed by 5 bases and V by 6 bases; bases with no gene match: 6. CDR1 and CDR2 (germline): MNHEY, SVGAGI. This CDR3 has 13 amino acids. CDR3 sequence reads: CASRPGTATEAFF. The CDR3 region has the DNA TGTGCCAGCAGGCCCGGGACAGCTACTGAAGCTTTCTTT.

The chain links TRBV19 to TRBJ1-2; the match to TRBD1 covers 7 bases. Germline V gives CDR1 LNHDA, CDR2 SQIVND (reference sequence). The CDR3 length is 15 residues. V lost 2 bases, J lost 2 bases, and 5 bases stayed unmatched. CDR3 coding DNA: TGTGCCAGTAGTATAAGGGGGCGGCCGAACTATGGCTACACCTTC. Amino acid sequence: CASSIRGRPNYGYTF.

The gene calls are TRBV15 and TRBJ2-3; TRBD2 agrees at 10 bases. The length of the CDR3 is 16 residues. The germline V gene encodes CDR1 LNHNV and CDR2 YYDKDF (reference sequence). After removal of 3 bases from V and 1 base from J, the junction contained 4 bases not matched to a gene. Written as DNA, the CDR3 is TGTGCCACCAGCAGTGATCTAGCGGGGGGCACAGATACGCAGTATTTT. Translating it yields CATSSDLAGGTDTQYF.

This chain joins TRBV19 and TRBJ2-7, with 10 bases that match TRBD2. Germline V gene lookup returns CDR1 LNHDA and CDR2 SQIVND (reference sequence). Germline trimming cut 3 bases from V and 3 bases from J; bases unmatched to any gene: 17. The CDR3 length is 19 residues. CDR3 DNA sequence: TGTGCCAGTAGTATTCAGTCTAGCGGGGGCGTAGAGGGTCGCTACGAGCAGTACTTC. Translated: CASSIQSSGGVEGRYEQYF.

This chain uses TRBV30 with TRBJ1-2; no reliable D call. CDR3 size: 15 residues. V lost 0 bases, J lost 2 bases, and 13 bases lay in between. The germline CDR1 and CDR2 sequences are GTSNPN and SVGIG (reference sequence). The CDR3 sequence is CAWSVSGSYNYGYTF. CDR3 coding DNA: TGTGCCTGGAGTGTTTCGGGGTCATACAACTATGGCTACACCTTC.

This chain connects TRBV19 to TRBJ1-1; possibly TRBD1 for D (5 bases). This CDR3 has 15 residues. V shed 0 bases and J shed 0 bases, with 8 bases lying between them. Germline CDR1 reads LNHDA; CDR2 reads SQIVND (reference sequence). The CDR3 spells CASSIERGMNTEAFF. CDR3 nucleotides: TGTGCCAGTAGTATAGAGCGGGGGATGAACACTGAAGCTTTCTTT.

This rearrangement joins TRBV5-5 to TRBJ1-5; D call uncertain. Germline values: CDR1 SGHKS, CDR2 YYEKEE (reference sequence). The CDR3 has 15 amino acids. Trimming left V 2 bases short and J 4 bases short, with 13 bases between. CDR3 region: CASSLSTVANQPQHF. Written as DNA, the CDR3 is TGTGCCAGCAGCTTATCGACGGTAGCAAATCAGCCCCAGCATTTT.

The genes are TRBV6-6 and TRBJ1-6, with D perhaps matching TRBD1 (6 bases). Trimming shortened V by 2 bases and J by 7 bases, and 12 bases separated the two germline ends. CDR1 is MNHNY and CDR2 is SVGAGI in the germline V gene (reference sequence). This CDR3 region has 15 residues. The chain's CDR3 is CASSYRTALNSPLHF. The CDR3 DNA follows: TGTGCCAGCAGTTACCGGACAGCTCTCAATTCACCCCTCCACTTT.

The chain employs TRBV10-2 and TRBJ2-7, with 7 bases matching TRBD2. Looked up from germline, CDR1 is WSHSY and CDR2 is SAAADI. Trimming took 3 bases from V and 2 from J; bases not matched to a gene: 4. This CDR3 has 14 amino acids. This CDR3 reads CASSEGGGPYEQYF. The CDR3 bases are TGCGCCAGCAGTGAAGGCGGGGGACCCTACGAGCAGTACTTC.

The chain has TRBV4-3 and TRBJ1-2; perhaps TRBD1 as D (6 bases). The CDR3 loop spans 14 amino acids. Germline V lookup: CDR1 LGHNA, CDR2 YSLEER. The V gene lost 1 base and the J gene lost 1 base, with 7 bases spanning the gap. The CDR3 DNA is TGCGCCAGCAGCCAAGCCAGGGGTAACTATGGCTACACCTTC. Translated: CASSQARGNYGYTF.